This T cell receptor (beta chain) emerged from a study of blood T cell repertoires in COVID-19. Sequenced by immunoSEQ multiplex PCR; TCRdb stores in-frame clones only, minus some. The data hold fewer than 20,000 clones, with around four fifths observed a single time. This CDR3 has 14 residues. V was trimmed by 6 bases and J by 8 bases, leaving 17 bases between them. Per the germline V gene, CDR1 is MNHEY and CDR2 is SVGAGI. This receptor was identified in a man older than 75 with active COVID-19. The sequenced sample was peripheral blood. The J gene is TRBJ2-1, the V gene TRBV6-5, with D unresolved. The CDR3 spells CASRLSPEFDEQFF. CDR3 DNA sequence: TGTGCCAGCAGACTCAGCCCGGAGTTTGATGAGCAGTTCTTC.